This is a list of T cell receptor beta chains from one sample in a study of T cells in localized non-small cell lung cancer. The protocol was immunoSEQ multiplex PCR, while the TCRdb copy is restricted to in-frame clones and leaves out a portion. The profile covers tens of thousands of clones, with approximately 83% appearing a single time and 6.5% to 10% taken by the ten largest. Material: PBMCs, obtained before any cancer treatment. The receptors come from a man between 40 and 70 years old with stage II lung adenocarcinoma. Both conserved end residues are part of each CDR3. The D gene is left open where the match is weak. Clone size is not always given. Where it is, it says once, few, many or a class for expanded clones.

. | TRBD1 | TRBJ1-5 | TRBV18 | CASSPGQGGAGYLNQPQHF | TGTGCCAGCTCACCCGGACAGGGGGGGGCTGGCTACCTCAATCAGCCCCAGCATTTT
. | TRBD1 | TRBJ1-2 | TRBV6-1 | CASRDRGRGYGYTF | TGTGCCAGCAGGGACAGGGGGCGCGGCTATGGCTACACCTTC
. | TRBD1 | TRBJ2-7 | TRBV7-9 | CASSFGQAESYEQYF | TGTGCCAGCAGCTTTGGACAGGCCGAATCCTACGAGCAGTACTTC
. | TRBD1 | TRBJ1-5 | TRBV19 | CASSTGTGGGQPQHF | TGTGCCAGTAGTACCGGGACAGGGGGTGGGCAGCCCCAGCATTTT
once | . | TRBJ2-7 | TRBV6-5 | CATQGRDAYEQYF | TGTGCCACCCAGGGCAGGGACGCGTACGAGCAGTACTTC
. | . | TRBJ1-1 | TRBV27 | CASSFRTGTEAFF | TGTGCCAGCAGTTTCCGGACGGGGACTGAAGCTTTCTTT
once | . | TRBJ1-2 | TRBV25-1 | CASSELGQGLGYTF | TGTGCCAGCAGTGAATTGGGGCAGGGATTGGGCTACACCTTC
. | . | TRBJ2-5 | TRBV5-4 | CASSLSSSETQYF | TGTGCCAGCAGCTTGTCCTCCTCAGAGACCCAGTACTTC
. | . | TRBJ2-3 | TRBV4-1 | CASSQVFPGTHTQYF | TGCGCCAGCAGCCAAGTTTTCCCAGGGACCCATACGCAGTATTTT
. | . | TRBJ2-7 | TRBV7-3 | CASSSGDEQYF | TGTGCCAGCAGCTCAGGGGACGAGCAGTACTTC
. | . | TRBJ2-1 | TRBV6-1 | CASSEGAVNNEQFF | TGTGCCAGCAGTGAAGGGGCGGTAAACAATGAGCAGTTCTTC
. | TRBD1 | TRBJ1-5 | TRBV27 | CASSFTGGRQPQHF | TGTGCCAGCAGTTTTACAGGGGGCCGGCAGCCCCAGCATTTT
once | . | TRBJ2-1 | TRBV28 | CASTLLQGDEQFF | TGTGCCAGCACCCTCCTCCAGGGCGATGAGCAGTTCTTC
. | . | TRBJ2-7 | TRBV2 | CAIPHLSYEQYF | TGTGCCATCCCTCACTTATCCTACGAGCAGTACTTC
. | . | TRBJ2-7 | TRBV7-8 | CASSLIPSPYEQYF | TGTGCCAGCAGCTTAATACCCTCCCCCTACGAGCAGTACTTC
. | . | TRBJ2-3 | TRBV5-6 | CASSFSPDTQYF | TGTGCCAGCAGCTTTTCCCCAGATACGCAGTATTTT
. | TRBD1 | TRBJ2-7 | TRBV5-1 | CASSSGTAPYEQYF | TGCGCCAGCAGCTCCGGGACAGCTCCCTACGAGCAGTACTTC
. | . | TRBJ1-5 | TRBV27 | CASSLSPNQPQHF | TGTGCCAGCAGTTTATCTCCTAATCAGCCCCAGCATTTT
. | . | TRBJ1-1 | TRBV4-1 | CASSQDGGGMVDTEAFF | TGCGCCAGCAGCCAAGATGGTGGGGGGATGGTGGACACTGAAGCTTTCTTT
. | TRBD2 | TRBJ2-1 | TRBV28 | CASSSRAGVRYNEQFF | TGTGCCAGCAGTTCTCGCGCGGGAGTGAGGTACAATGAGCAGTTCTTC
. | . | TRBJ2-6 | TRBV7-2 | CASSHKGGPGANVLTF | TGTGCCAGCAGCCATAAGGGAGGACCTGGGGCCAACGTCCTGACTTTC
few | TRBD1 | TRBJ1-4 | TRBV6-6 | CASRSGGISEKLFF | TGTGCCAGCAGGTCAGGGGGCATTAGTGAAAAACTGTTTTTT
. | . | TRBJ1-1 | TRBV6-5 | CASSRGTEAFF | TGTGCCAGCAGTCGCGGGACGGAAGCTTTCTTT
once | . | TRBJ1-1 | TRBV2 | CASSGGGKVTEAFF | TGTGCCAGCAGTGGAGGTGGCAAGGTCACTGAAGCTTTCTTT
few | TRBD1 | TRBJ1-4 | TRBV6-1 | CASTPGQGNEKLFF | TGTGCCAGCACTCCGGGACAGGGCAATGAAAAACTGTTTTTT
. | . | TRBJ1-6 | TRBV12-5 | CASGLIETGQPGGSPLHF | TGTGCTAGTGGTTTGATCGAGACAGGACAACCCGGCGGTTCACCCCTCCACTTT
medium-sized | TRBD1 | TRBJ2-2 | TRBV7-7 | CASSYETGGSGELFF | TGTGCTAGCAGCTATGAGACAGGGGGGTCCGGGGAGCTGTTTTTT
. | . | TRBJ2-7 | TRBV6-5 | CASSYAPLVGEQYF | TGTGCCAGCAGTTACGCCCCCTTGGTGGGCGAGCAGTACTTC
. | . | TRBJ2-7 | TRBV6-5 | CASETRQRSHEQYF | TGTGCCAGCGAGACCAGACAGCGTAGCCACGAGCAGTACTTC
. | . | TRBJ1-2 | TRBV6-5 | CASSYLGGINYGYTF | TGTGCCAGCAGTTACTTAGGGGGTATAAACTATGGCTACACCTTC
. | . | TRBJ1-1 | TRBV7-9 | CASSLDGGVRTEAFF | TGTGCCAGCAGCTTAGATGGAGGGGTGAGGACTGAAGCTTTCTTT
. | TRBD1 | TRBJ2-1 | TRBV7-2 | CASSLWAGGDEQFF | TGTGCCAGCAGCTTATGGGCAGGGGGTGATGAGCAGTTCTTC
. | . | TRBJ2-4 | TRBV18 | CASSPYAEGLGKNIQYF | TGTGCCAGCTCACCCTACGCAGAAGGGCTGGGCAAAAACATTCAGTACTTC
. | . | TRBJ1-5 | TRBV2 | CASRQGWGNQPQHF | TGTGCCAGCAGACAGGGCTGGGGCAATCAGCCCCAGCATTTT
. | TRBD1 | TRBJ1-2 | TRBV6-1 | CASTPTGDYGYTF | TGTGCCAGCACCCCGACAGGGGACTATGGCTACACCTTC
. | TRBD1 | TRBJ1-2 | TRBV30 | CAWNKGQNYGYTF | TGTGCCTGGAACAAGGGACAGAACTATGGCTACACCTTC
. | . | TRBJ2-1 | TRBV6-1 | CASSDLKGGFSYNEQFF | TGTGCCAGCAGTGACTTAAAGGGGGGATTTTCCTACAATGAGCAGTTCTTC
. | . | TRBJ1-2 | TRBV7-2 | CASSPRGNYGYTF | TGTGCCAGCAGCCCCCGGGGGAACTATGGCTACACCTTC
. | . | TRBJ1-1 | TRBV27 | CASSLLGGTTEAFF | TGTGCCAGCAGTTTATTAGGGGGGACGACTGAAGCTTTCTTT
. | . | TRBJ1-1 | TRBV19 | CASRGGAIDTEAFF | TGTGCCAGTAGAGGAGGGGCGATCGACACTGAAGCTTTCTTT
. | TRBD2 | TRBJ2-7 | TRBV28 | CASSFASGRGRFPYEQYF | TGTGCCAGCAGTTTCGCTAGCGGGAGAGGGAGGTTCCCCTACGAGCAGTACTTC
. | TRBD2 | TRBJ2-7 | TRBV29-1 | CSVVAGVSSYEQYF | TGCAGCGTTGTAGCGGGGGTAAGCTCCTACGAGCAGTACTTC
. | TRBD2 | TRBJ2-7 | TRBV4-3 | CASSQDTSGGDEQYF | TGCGCCAGCAGCCAGGACACTAGCGGGGGGGACGAGCAGTACTTC
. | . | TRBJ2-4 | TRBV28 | CAPNPGLGKNIQYF | TGTGCACCCAATCCGGGGTTGGGCAAAAACATTCAGTACTTC
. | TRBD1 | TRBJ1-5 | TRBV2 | CASRGGQGRSQPQHF | TGTGCCAGCAGGGGGGGACAGGGGCGTAGTCAGCCCCAGCATTTT
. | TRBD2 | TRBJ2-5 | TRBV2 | CASSLEGLAGEVQYF | TGTGCCAGCAGTCTGGAGGGACTAGCGGGGGAAGTCCAGTACTTC
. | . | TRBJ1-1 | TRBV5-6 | CASSFVSAGVNTEAFF | TGTGCCAGCAGCTTTGTGAGTGCTGGGGTGAACACTGAAGCTTTCTTT
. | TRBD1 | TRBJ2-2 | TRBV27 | CASSWGIFTGAGELFF | TGTGCCAGCAGTTGGGGAATTTTTACAGGGGCCGGGGAGCTGTTTTTT
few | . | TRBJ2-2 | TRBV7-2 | CASSWAGNTGELFF | TGTGCCAGCAGCTGGGCAGGGAACACCGGGGAGCTGTTTTTT
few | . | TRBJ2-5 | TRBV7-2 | CASSQRLQETQYF | TGTGCCAGCTCCCAAAGGCTACAAGAGACCCAGTACTTC
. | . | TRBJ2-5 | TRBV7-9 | CASSWRHQETQYF | TGTGCCAGCAGCTGGAGGCATCAAGAGACCCAGTACTTC
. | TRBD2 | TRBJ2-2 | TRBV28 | CASSFPSGSTGELFF | TGTGCCAGCAGTTTCCCTAGCGGGAGCACCGGGGAGCTGTTTTTT